This passage covers 14 T cell receptor beta chains from one sample sequenced in a study of cytomegalovirus exposure and HLA in healthy donors. Clones were sequenced by immunoSEQ multiplex PCR, and TCRdb holds only the in-frame ones, with some missing. The table records 130,000 to 150,000 clones, roughly 87% of them present only once. What was sequenced was PBMCs. These receptors were taken from a man between 18 and 29 years old in good health and CMV-seropositive.

In this sample, this clone turned up once. CDR3 coding DNA: TGTGCCACAGGGACTAGCGGATCCTACGAGCAGTACTTC. It yields the protein CATGTSGSYEQYF. The rearrangement uses TRBV28 and TRBJ2-7; 11 bases fit TRBD2. CDR1 is MDHEN, CDR2 SYDVKM, per germline. Unmatched junction bases numbered 3, after V lost 10 bases and J lost 1 base. The CDR3 is 13 amino acids.

The rearrangement links TRBV11-2 to TRBJ1-2, with D uncertain. The ends were cut back, 0 bases at V and 3 bases at J, with 8 bases in the middle. This CDR3 is 14 amino acids long. The germline V gene has CDR1 SGHAT and CDR2 FQNNGV. The CDR3 loop is CASSLDSSYYGYTF. For the CDR3, the DNA is TGTGCCAGCAGCTTAGATTCTTCGTACTATGGCTACACCTTC.

The chain combines TRBV4-1 with TRBJ1-1; no clear D. This CDR3 is 17 amino acids long. Per germline, CDR1 MGHRA and CDR2 YSYEKL. V was cut by 1 base and J by 1 base, with 16 bases left in between. This CDR3 reads CASSQGLGRRENTEAFF. CDR3 DNA: TGCGCCAGCAGCCAAGGACTTGGACGGAGGGAGAACACTGAAGCTTTCTTT.

For the CDR3, the DNA is TGTGCCAGCAGTGACTCATCTAGCGGGGGTCCAGATACGCAGTATTTT. It codes for CASSDSSSGGPDTQYF. The genes are TRBV6-4 and TRBJ2-3, with 10 bases matching TRBD2. CDR1 and CDR2 from the germline V gene are MRHNA and SNTAGT. V shed 0 bases and J 4 bases; nucleotides not matched to a gene: 4. The CDR3 length is 16 residues.

The CDR3 is CASSPGQGAVNTEAFF. The CDR3 DNA follows: TGCGCCAGCAGCCCCGGACAGGGGGCGGTGAACACTGAAGCTTTCTTT. The chain joins TRBV5-1 to TRBJ1-1, with TRBD1 identical over 11 bases. V was pared by 4 bases and J by 0 bases, with 5 bases of the junction left unmatched. The CDR3 has 16 residues. CDR1 is SGHRS, CDR2 YFSETQ, per germline.

The V call is TRBV5-1, the J call TRBJ2-2, with 9 bases lining up with TRBD2. The V gene end was trimmed by 0 bases and the J gene end by 6 bases; junction bases not matched to a gene: 18. The CDR3 loop spans 20 amino acids. From germline, CDR1 is SGHRS and CDR2 YFSETQ. The CDR3 is CASSLVVSGRSSSPAGELFF. DNA of the CDR3: TGCGCCAGCAGCTTGGTAGTTAGCGGGAGATCCTCCTCCCCCGCCGGGGAGCTGTTTTTT. Full variable domain (rest looked up from reference TRBV5-1 and TRBJ2-2): KAGVTQTPRYLIKTRGQQVTLSCSPISGHRSVSWYQQTPGQGLQFLFEYFSETQRNKGNFPGRFSGRQFSNSRSEMNVSTLELGDSALYLCASSLVVSGRSSSPAGELFFGEGSRLTVL.

The V call is TRBV29-1, the J call TRBJ2-1; D uncertain. V was shortened by 3 bases and J by 4 bases, with 4 bases between the two germline ends. Germline V CDR1 and CDR2: SQVTM, ANQGSEA. The CDR3 has 11 amino acids. The CDR3 protein is CSVDKYNEQFF. In nucleotides, the CDR3 is TGCAGCGTTGACAAATACAATGAGCAGTTCTTC.

This clone was counted once. V gene TRBV7-9 combines with J gene TRBJ1-6, with unresolved D. The length of the CDR3 is 14 residues. From germline, CDR1 is SEHNR and CDR2 FQNEAQ (reference sequence). Trimming cost V 1 base and J 8 bases, with 9 bases left between them. The CDR3 spells CASSLDLGDSPLHF. The CDR3 DNA follows: TGTGCCAGCAGCTTAGACCTCGGGGATTCACCCCTCCACTTT.

The CDR3 loop reads CASRLTGQGNQPQHF. In nucleotides, the CDR3 is TGTGCCAGCAGGTTAACCGGACAGGGCAATCAGCCCCAGCATTTT. The rearrangement links TRBV5-6 to TRBJ1-5, with TRBD1 matching over 7 bases. The germline CDR1 and CDR2 sequences are SGHDT and YYEEEE. The CDR3 consists of 15 residues. V was pared by 5 bases and J by 2 bases, with 7 bases of the junction left unmatched.

The chain links TRBV30 to TRBJ1-2; 9 nucleotides line up with TRBD1. With V trimmed by 2 bases and J by 4 bases, 8 bases remained unmatched. The CDR3 has 15 residues. Looked up from germline, CDR1 is GTSNPN and CDR2 is SVGIG (reference sequence). CDR3 amino acids: CAWSPPGQGFYGYTF. The CDR3 nucleotides are TGTGCCTGGAGTCCTCCCGGACAGGGGTTCTATGGCTACACCTTC.

The count of this clone is one. J is TRBJ1-1 and V is TRBV28; maybe TRBD1 (5 bases). CDR1 and CDR2 (germline): MDHEN, SYDVKM. Trimming removed 6 bases at V and 4 bases at J, with 18 bases between. The CDR3 has 15 amino acids. CDR3 residues: CASSPTWQGSTEAFF. The CDR3, as DNA: TGTGCCAGCAGCCCCACCTGGCAGGGAAGCACTGAAGCTTTCTTT.

The chain has TRBV19 and TRBJ2-2; no reliable D call. The V end was cut by 7 bases, the J end by 0 bases, with 9 bases between. The CDR3 has 14 residues. Germline lookup yields CDR1 LNHDA and CDR2 SQIVND (reference sequence). The CDR3 sequence: CASTDFSNTGELFF. DNA for the CDR3: TGTGCCAGTACCGACTTTTCGAACACCGGGGAGCTGTTTTTT.

The chain recombines TRBV28 with TRBJ2-1; TRBD2 is a possible D gene (7 bases). V was cut by 7 bases and J by 4 bases, with 14 bases left in between. Per germline, CDR1 MDHEN and CDR2 SYDVKM. CDR3 size: 14 residues. In DNA, the CDR3 is TGTGCCAGCATCGCGGGGGCCTATTACAATGAGCAGTTCTTC. The encoded protein is CASIAGAYYNEQFF.

This chain joins TRBV30 and TRBJ2-1, with TRBD1 identical over 9 bases. The CDR3 contains 13 residues. Germline assignment: CDR1 GTSNPN and CDR2 SVGIG (reference sequence). Losses at the gene ends were 5 bases for V and 9 bases for J; bases not matched to a gene: 8. Here the CDR3 DNA reads TGTGCCTGGGAGGACAGGGGTTGGGGTGAGCAGTTCTTC. Encoded protein: CAWEDRGWGEQFF.